Listed below are T cell receptor beta chains from one sample, sequenced in a study of CD8 T cells in ankylosing spondylitis. TCRdb passed the 5' RACE reads through MiXCR, listing each CDR3 protein once. The sample consists of roughly 260,000 distinct CDR3 sequences, 15% to 25% of them appearing once. Sequenced: blood, either unsorted or a sorted T cell fraction (not recorded which). The receptors derive from a male donor with ankylosing spondylitis or in good health (not recorded which). Both conserved end residues are part of each CDR3. Fields, in order: CDR3 protein, CDR3 DNA, J gene, V gene, D gene, clone size. The D gene is left open where the match is weak. Some rows mark clone size as missing; the rest say once, few, many or name a class of expanded clone.

CDR3aa: CSVVRGKGGNEQFF
CDR3nt: TGCAGCGTTGTACGCGGGAAAGGGGGCAATGAGCAGTTCTTC
j_gene: TRBJ2-1
v_gene: TRBV29-1
d_gene: NA
abundance: few

CDR3aa: CASSIPTGDNEKLFF
CDR3nt: TGTGCCAGTAGTATACCGACAGGAGACAATGAAAAACTGTTTTTT
j_gene: TRBJ1-4
v_gene: TRBV19
d_gene: NA
abundance: NA

CDR3aa: CASSGPKRGSTDTQYF
CDR3nt: TGTGCCAGCAGCGGACCTAAGCGGGGGAGCACAGATACGCAGTATTTT
j_gene: TRBJ2-3
v_gene: TRBV9
d_gene: TRBD2
abundance: few

CDR3aa: CAWSGSGVLSGNTIYF
CDR3nt: TGTGCCTGGAGTGGTTCCGGGGTTCTGAGTGGAAACACCATATATTTT
j_gene: TRBJ1-3
v_gene: TRBV30
d_gene: NA
abundance: NA

CDR3aa: CASSPGRQETQYF
CDR3nt: TGTGCCAGCAGTCCCGGACGCCAAGAGACCCAGTACTTC
j_gene: TRBJ2-5
v_gene: TRBV6-6
d_gene: NA
abundance: many

CDR3aa: CASSFGQWETQHF
CDR3nt: TGTGCCAGCAGTTTTGGCCAGTGGGAGACCCAGCACTTC
j_gene: TRBJ2-5
v_gene: TRBV12-3/TRBV12-4
d_gene: NA
abundance: NA

CDR3aa: CASSERTGGLDTQYF
CDR3nt: TGTGCCAGCAGTGAAAGGACAGGGGGTTTGGATACGCAGTATTTT
j_gene: TRBJ2-3
v_gene: TRBV2
d_gene: TRBD1
abundance: few

CDR3aa: CASSEVVSNEKLFF
CDR3nt: TGTGCCAGCAGTGAGGTGGTTTCAAATGAAAAACTGTTTTTT
j_gene: TRBJ1-4
v_gene: TRBV2
d_gene: NA
abundance: few

CDR3aa: CASSPTGTSNTIYF
CDR3nt: TGTGCCAGCAGCCCAACAGGAACTTCGAACACCATATATTTT
j_gene: TRBJ1-3
v_gene: TRBV7-6
d_gene: NA
abundance: NA

CDR3aa: CSVRYSGNTEAFF
CDR3nt: TGCAGTGTCAGGTATAGTGGTAACACTGAAGCTTTCTTT
j_gene: TRBJ1-1
v_gene: TRBV20-1
d_gene: NA
abundance: NA

CDR3aa: CASSIDRGDREGAFNEQFF
CDR3nt: TGTGCCAGTAGTATAGATCGGGGGGACAGGGAAGGGGCTTTCAATGAGCAGTTCTTC
j_gene: TRBJ2-1
v_gene: TRBV19
d_gene: TRBD1
abundance: NA

CDR3aa: CASSLQGGGQETQYF
CDR3nt: TGTGCCAGCAGTTTACAGGGAGGGGGACAAGAGACCCAGTACTTC
j_gene: TRBJ2-5
v_gene: TRBV28
d_gene: NA
abundance: NA

CDR3aa: CASSLGPGQGANNEQFF
CDR3nt: TGTGCCAGCAGCTTAGGTCCTGGACAGGGGGCGAACAATGAGCAGTTCTTC
j_gene: TRBJ2-1
v_gene: TRBV11-2
d_gene: TRBD1
abundance: many

CDR3aa: CAISDSVNQPQHF
CDR3nt: TGTGCCATCAGTGATTCCGTCAATCAGCCCCAGCATTTT
j_gene: TRBJ1-5
v_gene: TRBV10-3
d_gene: NA
abundance: NA

CDR3aa: CSAGQGTDTQYF
CDR3nt: TGCAGCGCAGGACAGGGTACAGATACGCAGTATTTT
j_gene: TRBJ2-3
v_gene: TRBV29-1
d_gene: TRBD1
abundance: many

CDR3aa: CASRVNTDTQYF
CDR3nt: TGTGCCAGCAGGGTCAACACAGATACGCAGTATTTT
j_gene: TRBJ2-3
v_gene: TRBV6-6
d_gene: NA
abundance: NA

CDR3aa: CASSYTSGWEAFF
CDR3nt: TGTGCCAGCAGTTACACCTCCGGCTGGGAAGCTTTCTTT
j_gene: TRBJ1-1
v_gene: TRBV6-2/TRBV6-3
d_gene: NA
abundance: NA

CDR3aa: CSADGLDLGVYNEQFF
CDR3nt: TGCAGTGCTGACGGACTAGACCTGGGGGTTTACAATGAGCAGTTCTTC
j_gene: TRBJ2-1
v_gene: TRBV20-1
d_gene: TRBD2
abundance: NA

CDR3aa: CATGLAGETGELFF
CDR3nt: TGTGCCACGGGACTAGCGGGAGAGACCGGGGAGCTGTTTTTT
j_gene: TRBJ2-2
v_gene: TRBV10-3
d_gene: TRBD2
abundance: many

CDR3aa: CASSLRRRLSTDTQYF
CDR3nt: TGTGCCAGCAGTTTACGCCGACGGCTTAGCACAGATACGCAGTATTTT
j_gene: TRBJ2-3
v_gene: TRBV12-3/TRBV12-4
d_gene: NA
abundance: few

CDR3aa: CASSTGPISDTQYF
CDR3nt: TGTGCCAGCAGTACGGGACCTATCAGTGATACGCAGTATTTT
j_gene: TRBJ2-3
v_gene: TRBV27
d_gene: NA
abundance: few

CDR3aa: CSARDQQSGRNNEQFF
CDR3nt: TGCAGTGCTAGAGATCAACAGAGTGGAAGGAACAATGAGCAGTTCTTC
j_gene: TRBJ2-1
v_gene: TRBV20-1
d_gene: NA
abundance: NA

CDR3aa: CATGQLDNSPLHF
CDR3nt: TGTGCCACCGGACAGCTCGATAATTCACCCCTCCACTTT
j_gene: TRBJ1-6
v_gene: TRBV6-1
d_gene: NA
abundance: few

CDR3aa: CASRTGLGFYNEQFF
CDR3nt: TGTGCCAGCAGAACGGGACTAGGGTTTTACAATGAGCAGTTCTTC
j_gene: TRBJ2-1
v_gene: TRBV5-5
d_gene: TRBD2
abundance: few

CDR3aa: CAISVGQGADEKLFF
CDR3nt: TGTGCCATCAGTGTCGGACAGGGGGCCGACGAAAAACTGTTTTTT
j_gene: TRBJ1-4
v_gene: TRBV10-3
d_gene: TRBD1
abundance: few

CDR3aa: CASSSKGRRYTEAFF
CDR3nt: TGTGCCAGCAGCTCTAAGGGGAGACGATACACTGAAGCTTTCTTT
j_gene: TRBJ1-1
v_gene: TRBV6-2/TRBV6-3
d_gene: NA
abundance: NA

CDR3aa: CASSAGTGPLTSTDTQYF
CDR3nt: TGTGCCAGCAGTGCCGGGACAGGTCCCCTCACTAGCACAGATACGCAGTATTTT
j_gene: TRBJ2-3
v_gene: TRBV12-3/TRBV12-4
d_gene: TRBD1
abundance: few

CDR3aa: CASSKDREEFF
CDR3nt: TGTGCCAGCAGCAAGGACAGGGAAGAGTTCTTC
j_gene: TRBJ2-1
v_gene: TRBV5-6
d_gene: TRBD1
abundance: NA

CDR3aa: CSARDGSSYNSPLHF
CDR3nt: TGCAGTGCTAGGGACGGCAGCTCCTATAATTCACCCCTCCACTTT
j_gene: TRBJ1-6
v_gene: TRBV20-1
d_gene: NA
abundance: few

CDR3aa: CASSPIRGEKTQYF
CDR3nt: TGTGCCAGCAGCCCCATACGTGGGGAAAAGACCCAGTACTTC
j_gene: TRBJ2-5
v_gene: TRBV7-8
d_gene: NA
abundance: NA

CDR3aa: CASSLATRGQEAFF
CDR3nt: TGCGCCAGCAGCTTGGCGACACGGGGACAAGAAGCTTTCTTT
j_gene: TRBJ1-1
v_gene: TRBV5-1
d_gene: NA
abundance: many

CDR3aa: CSARDDLNTEAFF
CDR3nt: TGCAGTGCTAGAGATGATCTGAACACTGAAGCTTTCTTT
j_gene: TRBJ1-1
v_gene: TRBV20-1
d_gene: NA
abundance: many

CDR3aa: CASSLGGTQIYNEQFF
CDR3nt: TGTGCCAGCAGTTTGGGCGGGACCCAAATCTACAATGAGCAGTTCTTC
j_gene: TRBJ2-1
v_gene: TRBV12-3/TRBV12-4
d_gene: NA
abundance: few

CDR3aa: CAASRGRGVPDTQYF
CDR3nt: TGTGCCGCGAGTCGTGGCAGGGGGGTGCCAGATACGCAGTATTTT
j_gene: TRBJ2-3
v_gene: TRBV7-3
d_gene: NA
abundance: NA

CDR3aa: CASSLQGAKEKLFF
CDR3nt: TGTGCCAGCAGCCTTCAGGGGGCTAAGGAAAAACTGTTTTTT
j_gene: TRBJ1-4
v_gene: TRBV7-9
d_gene: TRBD1
abundance: few

CDR3aa: CASSLFWDNEQFF
CDR3nt: TGTGCCAGCAGCTTATTCTGGGACAATGAGCAGTTCTTC
j_gene: TRBJ2-1
v_gene: TRBV7-3
d_gene: NA
abundance: few

CDR3aa: CASRLQGRNQPQHF
CDR3nt: TGTGCCAGCAGGCTACAGGGACGCAATCAGCCCCAGCATTTT
j_gene: TRBJ1-5
v_gene: TRBV6-2/TRBV6-3
d_gene: NA
abundance: few

CDR3aa: CASSLAAGSSYNEQFF
CDR3nt: TGCGCCAGCAGCTTGGCGGCGGGGAGCTCCTACAATGAGCAGTTCTTC
j_gene: TRBJ2-1
v_gene: TRBV5-1
d_gene: NA
abundance: many

CDR3aa: CASSRRGGKGPANYGYTF
CDR3nt: TGTGCCAGCAGCCGCCGAGGGGGGAAGGGGCCGGCTAACTATGGCTACACCTTC
j_gene: TRBJ1-2
v_gene: TRBV3-1
d_gene: NA
abundance: NA

CDR3aa: CASSPLASNTGELFF
CDR3nt: TGCGCCAGCAGCCCTCTAGCGTCGAACACCGGGGAGCTGTTTTTT
j_gene: TRBJ2-2
v_gene: TRBV5-1
d_gene: NA
abundance: few

CDR3aa: CSARWTGGTDTQYF
CDR3nt: TGCAGTGCTAGGTGGACAGGGGGGACAGATACGCAGTATTTT
j_gene: TRBJ2-3
v_gene: TRBV20-1
d_gene: TRBD1
abundance: many

CDR3aa: CASSLEPGTGGYTF
CDR3nt: TGCGCCAGCAGCTTGGAACCGGGTACTGGCGGCTACACCTTC
j_gene: TRBJ1-2
v_gene: TRBV5-1
d_gene: NA
abundance: few

CDR3aa: CACSQDMGTGSSYTF
CDR3nt: TGTGCCTGCAGCCAAGACATGGGGACAGGGAGTTCCTACACCTTC
j_gene: TRBJ1-2
v_gene: TRBV3-1
d_gene: TRBD1
abundance: NA

CDR3aa: CSVRSGSSGNTIYF
CDR3nt: TGCAGCGTCCGTTCAGGGAGCTCTGGAAACACCATATATTTT
j_gene: TRBJ1-3
v_gene: TRBV29-1
d_gene: NA
abundance: NA

CDR3aa: CASSLGGRSSGNTIYF
CDR3nt: TGTGCCAGCAGTTTAGGCGGGCGGAGCTCTGGAAACACCATATATTTT
j_gene: TRBJ1-3
v_gene: TRBV12-3/TRBV12-4
d_gene: NA
abundance: NA

CDR3aa: CASSHTGAGETQYF
CDR3nt: TGTGCCAGCAGCCATACTGGGGCGGGGGAGACCCAGTACTTC
j_gene: TRBJ2-5
v_gene: TRBV3-1
d_gene: NA
abundance: few

CDR3aa: CASSLAFQGIVETQYF
CDR3nt: TGTGCCAGCAGCTTAGCTTTTCAGGGCATCGTAGAGACCCAGTACTTC
j_gene: TRBJ2-5
v_gene: TRBV7-6
d_gene: NA
abundance: NA

CDR3aa: CSVRGWDYNEQFF
CDR3nt: TGCAGTGTTCGCGGGTGGGACTACAATGAGCAGTTCTTC
j_gene: TRBJ2-1
v_gene: TRBV20-1
d_gene: NA
abundance: NA

CDR3aa: CASRRSGNNEKLFF
CDR3nt: TGTGCCAGCAGAAGGTCAGGGAATAATGAAAAACTGTTTTTT
j_gene: TRBJ1-4
v_gene: TRBV27
d_gene: NA
abundance: few

CDR3aa: CASRGDSWNEKLFF
CDR3nt: TGTGCCAGCAGGGGGGACAGTTGGAATGAAAAACTGTTTTTT
j_gene: TRBJ1-4
v_gene: TRBV7-9
d_gene: TRBD1
abundance: NA

CDR3aa: CASSLGWDRAGYTF
CDR3nt: TGTGCCAGCAGCTTAGGGTGGGACAGGGCGGGCTACACCTTC
j_gene: TRBJ1-2
v_gene: TRBV7-2
d_gene: TRBD1
abundance: few

CDR3aa: CASSPRTQLTEAFF
CDR3nt: TGTGCCAGCAGCCCCAGAACGCAGTTAACTGAAGCTTTCTTT
j_gene: TRBJ1-1
v_gene: TRBV9
d_gene: NA
abundance: few

CDR3aa: CASSSGRPRDGYTF
CDR3nt: TGCGCCAGCAGCTCAGGCAGGCCCAGGGATGGCTACACCTTC
j_gene: TRBJ1-2
v_gene: TRBV5-1
d_gene: NA
abundance: NA

CDR3aa: CSATVTGEDIETQYF
CDR3nt: TGCAGTGCCACGGTAACGGGGGAAGATATCGAGACCCAGTACTTC
j_gene: TRBJ2-5
v_gene: TRBV20-1
d_gene: NA
abundance: NA

CDR3aa: CASSYDRGRDEKLFF
CDR3nt: TGTGCCAGCAGTTATGACAGGGGAAGGGATGAAAAACTGTTTTTT
j_gene: TRBJ1-4
v_gene: TRBV6-5
d_gene: TRBD1
abundance: NA

CDR3aa: CSAVTGGFRTPLHF
CDR3nt: TGCAGTGCAGTGACAGGGGGCTTTCGGACACCCCTCCACTTT
j_gene: TRBJ1-6
v_gene: TRBV20-1
d_gene: TRBD1
abundance: NA

CDR3aa: CASSSSLFGIGVDTQYF
CDR3nt: TGTGCCAGCAGCTCGTCCCTATTCGGGATTGGAGTAGATACGCAGTATTTT
j_gene: TRBJ2-3
v_gene: TRBV7-8
d_gene: NA
abundance: few